The clone carrying this T cell receptor (beta chain) was counted ten times or more. The antigen remains undetermined. TCRdb passed the multiplex PCR reads through MiXCR, listing each CDR3 protein once. The table has 180,000 or so distinct CDR3 sequences, around 33% seen once. The data derive from a study of breast tumors, draining lymph nodes, adjacent tissues. Notes on the study in general: Luminal-like breast cancer showed significantly greater tumor-nontumor repertoire similarity than basal-like breast cancer did.

Axillary draining lymph nodes of breast cancer patients supplied the node samples. Per the germline V gene, CDR1 is DFQATT and CDR2 is SNEGSKA (reference sequence). The CDR3 consists of 12 residues. V was trimmed by 6 bases and J by 5 bases, leaving 12 bases between them. The chain combines TRBV20-1 with TRBJ2-3; a possible D gene is TRBD2 (5 bases). Material for sequencing was axillary lymph node tissue. The clonotype was recovered from a female donor with breast cancer. Some clones in this sample may be carry-over from other donors' samples. Here the CDR3 reads CSAPSIGDTQYF. CDR3 in DNA: TGCAGTGCCCCTAGCATCGGAGATACGCAGTATTTT.